One TCR beta chain is described in this entry. Its antigen is unknown. No quality values exist for individual bases; no much larger clone is one base distant. TCRbeta CDR3 regions were amplified from genomic DNA using the immunoSEQ Assay, a bias-controlled multiplex PCR. As for the authors' bioinformatics: The number of nucleated cells in each sample was estimated from the amplification of reference gene primers within the assay. To quantify the absolute abundance of each unique TCRbeta CDR3 rearrangement, sequence reads were collapsed and filtered. For each sample, productive Simpson clonality was calculated as the square root of Simpson's diversity index across productive rearrangements. In its TCRdb copy, this immuneACCESS table keeps in-frame sequences only and misses some clones. Where compared with another copy, unresolved V genes explain less than half of these, and the others have no known cause. The DNA was the basis for D and trimming; V, J and clone size are from that table. Across this sample there are about 140,000 clones, with around nine tenths seen only once. Jointly, the top ten make up 4.3% of the sample.

The CDR3 spans 11 residues, from the cysteine through the phenylalanine. Of all the DNA, just the CDR3 is kept, 33 bases in frame from base 1. V loses 5 bases of germline sequence and J loses 1 base, and the interval between the two ends is 2 bases. These data belong to a study of blood T cell repertoires in COVID-19 (dated by TCRdb to the early 2020s). Looking at the study overall: The collaborator samples originated in the United States, Italy and Spain and spanned the acute and convalescent phases of COVID-19. Subjects who had been exposed to COVID-19, were actively infected with it, or had recovered from it provided the deeply sampled blood TCRbeta repertoires that made up the dataset. The material from the prospective study consisted of cDNA or gDNA derived from T cells, B-cell-depleted T cells, or PBMCs. A de-identified subject ID, COVID-19 status, age in years and sex were almost always included in the sample metadata. Where available, HLA class I and class II types were obtained from metadata supplied by the sample provider rather than from assay-based typing. Samples came from the ongoing ImmuneRACE study (first 160 participants) plus 1,254 subjects from 6 global collaborators. The repertoires were released in a freely available public database meant as a resource for research on the immune response to SARS-CoV-2. The paper as a whole reports these results and caveats: The quantity of clinical and demographic metadata differed by source and by participant and was supplied without curation.

The collaborating institutions used their own protocols to collect whole blood in K2EDTA tubes. Collaborator samples were shipped for TCRbeta analysis as frozen whole blood, isolated PBMCs, or DNA extracted from either sample type. This TCR derives from a woman between 40 and 55 years old with acute or convalescent COVID-19. Material: peripheral blood. Recombination linked TRBV12-3 or TRBV12-4 to TRBJ1-1, with an unclear D gene assignment. The base sequence is TGTGCCAGCAGTCGGAACACTGAAGCTTTCTTT. It specifies CASSRNTEAFF.